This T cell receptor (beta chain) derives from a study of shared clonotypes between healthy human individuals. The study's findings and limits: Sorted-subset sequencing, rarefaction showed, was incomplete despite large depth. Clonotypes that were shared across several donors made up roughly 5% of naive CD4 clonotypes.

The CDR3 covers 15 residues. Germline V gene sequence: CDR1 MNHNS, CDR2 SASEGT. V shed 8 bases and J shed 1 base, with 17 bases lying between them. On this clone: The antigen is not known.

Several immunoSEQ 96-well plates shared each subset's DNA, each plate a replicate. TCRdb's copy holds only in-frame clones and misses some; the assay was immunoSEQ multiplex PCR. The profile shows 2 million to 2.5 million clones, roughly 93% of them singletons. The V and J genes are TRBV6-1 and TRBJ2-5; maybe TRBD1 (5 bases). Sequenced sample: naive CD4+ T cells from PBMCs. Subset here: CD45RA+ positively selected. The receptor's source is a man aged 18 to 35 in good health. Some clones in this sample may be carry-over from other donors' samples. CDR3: CASGARRLSQETQYF. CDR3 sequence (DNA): TGTGCCAGCGGGGCCCGGCGTCTATCCCAAGAGACCCAGTACTTC.